Shown below are 10 T cell receptor beta chains from a single sample sequenced in a study of blood T cell repertoires in COVID-19. Sequencing was performed with immunoSEQ multiplex PCR; in TCRdb, only in-frame clones are kept and a portion is missing. Of 60,000 to 75,000 clones in the sample, roughly 91% were seen once. Sequencing input: peripheral blood. These TCRs come from a human donor in a cohort sampled during active COVID-19.

This clone occurred a few times. This rearrangement joins TRBV19 to TRBJ2-2; D remains ambiguous. This CDR3 is 14 amino acids long. Trimming cost V 2 bases and J 4 bases, with 8 bases left between them. Germline V gene lookup returns CDR1 LNHDA and CDR2 SQIVND (reference sequence). The CDR3 sequence: CASSIIQLTGELFF. The CDR3, as DNA: TGTGCCAGTAGTATAATACAGCTCACCGGGGAGCTGTTTTTT.

The genes are TRBV11-2 and TRBJ1-3; TRBD1 agrees at 11 bases. The CDR3 totals 17 residues. Losses at the gene ends were 4 bases for V and 3 bases for J; bases not matched to a gene: 8. CDR1 SGHAT and CDR2 FQNNGV come from the germline V gene. The CDR3 spells CASSSRTGGLGGNTIYF. The CDR3 DNA sequence: TGTGCCAGCAGCTCCCGGACAGGGGGCCTCGGTGGAAACACCATATATTTT. The whole variable domain, remainder taken from reference TRBV11-2 and TRBJ1-3, is EAGVAQSPRYKIIEKRQSVAFWCNPISGHATLYWYQQILGQGPKLLIQFQNNGVVDDSQLPKDRFSAERLKGVDSTLKIQPAKLEDSAVYLCASSSRTGGLGGNTIYFGEGSWLTVV.

This clone has just one count. The same CDR3 is also encoded by other DNA sequences in this sample. The chain recombines TRBV6-2 or TRBV6-3 with TRBJ2-7, with D uncertain. CDR3 length: 11 residues. Trimming cost V 6 bases and J 3 bases, with 6 bases left between them. Germline assignment: CDR1 MNHEY and CDR2 SVGEGT. The CDR3 DNA sequence: TGTGCCAGCAGCCGCGACTACGAGCAGTACTTC. Its translation is CASSRDYEQYF.

The V call is TRBV7-2, the J call TRBJ2-7, with 8 nucleotides matching TRBD1. V dropped 1 base and J dropped 4; count of bases not matched to a gene: 6. The CDR3 is made up of 15 amino acids. CDR1 and CDR2 from the germline V gene are SGHTA and FQGNSA. The CDR3 DNA reads TGTGCCAGCAGCTTAGGCGGACAGGGTAGGTACGAGCAGTACTTC. Amino acids: CASSLGGQGRYEQYF.

The V and J genes are TRBV19 and TRBJ2-1; 11 positions agree with TRBD2. The CDR3 contains 16 residues. The germline CDR1 and CDR2 sequences are LNHDA and SQIVND (reference sequence). J was trimmed by 7 bases and V by 4 bases; bases with no gene match: 9. CDR3 protein: CASSKLAGETFNEQFF. In DNA, the CDR3 is TGTGCCAGTAGTAAACTAGCGGGGGAGACTTTTAATGAGCAGTTCTTC.

The chain joins TRBV5-6 to TRBJ2-1, with 14 bases identical to TRBD2. The germline V gene encodes CDR1 SGHDT and CDR2 YYEEEE. The CDR3 runs to 16 residues. V shed 0 bases, J shed 9 bases, and the junction held 5 bases outside the gene matches. CDR3 amino acids: CASSLGLAGGPAEQFF. In nucleotides, the CDR3 is TGTGCCAGCAGCTTGGGACTAGCGGGAGGGCCGGCTGAGCAGTTCTTC.

The genes are TRBV28 and TRBJ2-7; D may be TRBD1 (6 bases). The CDR3 covers 14 residues. V was pared by 6 bases and J by 4 bases, with 16 bases between. Germline CDR1 reads MDHEN; CDR2 reads SYDVKM. The CDR3 sequence: CASSSGQGIYEQYF. DNA of the CDR3: TGTGCCAGCAGCTCGGGACAAGGGATATACGAGCAGTACTTC.

V gene TRBV3-1 (or the pseudogene TRBV3-2) combines with J gene TRBJ2-7; D is unclear. CDR1 is LGHDT, CDR2 YNNKEL, per germline (reference sequence). The CDR3 consists of 12 residues. Trimming left V 1 base short and J 7 bases short, with 8 bases between. The CDR3 DNA reads as TGTGCCAGCAGCCAAGGGCCAGGTGAGCAGTACTTC. Translating gives CASSQGPGEQYF.

The chain uses TRBV3-1 (or the pseudogene TRBV3-2) and TRBJ2-5; 10 positions agree with TRBD2. This CDR3 spans 16 amino acids. Trimming at V came to 5 bases and at J to 0 bases, leaving 6 bases not matched to a gene. Germline lookup yields CDR1 LGHDT and CDR2 YNNKEL (reference sequence). The CDR3 region is CASSSRTSGYQETQYF. Written as DNA, the CDR3 is TGTGCCAGCAGCTCCCGGACTAGCGGCTACCAAGAGACCCAGTACTTC.

V and J are TRBV28 and TRBJ1-5, with TRBD1 identical over 7 bases. Trimming removed 5 bases from V and 1 base from J; junction bases left unmatched: 5. The germline V gene encodes CDR1 MDHEN and CDR2 SYDVKM. This CDR3 contains 15 residues. Here the CDR3 DNA reads TGTGCCAGCAGTCCCTCGGACAGGAGCAATCAGCCCCAGCATTTT. Translation gives CASSPSDRSNQPQHF.